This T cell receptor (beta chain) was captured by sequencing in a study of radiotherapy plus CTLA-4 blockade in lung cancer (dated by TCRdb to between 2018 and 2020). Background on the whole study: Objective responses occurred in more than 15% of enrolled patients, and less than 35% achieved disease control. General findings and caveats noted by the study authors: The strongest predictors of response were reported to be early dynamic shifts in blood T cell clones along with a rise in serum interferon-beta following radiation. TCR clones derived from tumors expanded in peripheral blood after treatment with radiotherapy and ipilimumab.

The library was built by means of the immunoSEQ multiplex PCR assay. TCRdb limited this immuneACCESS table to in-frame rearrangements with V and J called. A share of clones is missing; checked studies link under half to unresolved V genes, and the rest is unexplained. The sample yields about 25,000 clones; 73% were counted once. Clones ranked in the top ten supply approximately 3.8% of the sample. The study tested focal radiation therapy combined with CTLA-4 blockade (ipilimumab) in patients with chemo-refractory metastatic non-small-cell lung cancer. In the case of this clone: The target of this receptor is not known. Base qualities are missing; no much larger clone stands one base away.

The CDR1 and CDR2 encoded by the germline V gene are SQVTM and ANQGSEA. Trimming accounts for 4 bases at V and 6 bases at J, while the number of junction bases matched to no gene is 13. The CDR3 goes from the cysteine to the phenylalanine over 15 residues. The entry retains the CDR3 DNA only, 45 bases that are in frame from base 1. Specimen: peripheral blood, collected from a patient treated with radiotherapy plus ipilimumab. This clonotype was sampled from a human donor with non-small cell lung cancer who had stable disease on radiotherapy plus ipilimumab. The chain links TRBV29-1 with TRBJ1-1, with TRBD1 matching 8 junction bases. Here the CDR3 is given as CSVVTPTGVRAEAFF. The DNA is TGCAGCGTTGTTACCCCGACAGGGGTGAGGGCTGAAGCTTTCTTT.